Shown below are 22 T cell receptor beta chains from a single sample sequenced in a study of T cell responses to AZD1222 COVID-19 vaccine. Generated by immunoSEQ multiplex PCR, the TCRdb table keeps only in-frame clones and is missing some. The sample carries 95,000 to 100,000 clones, more than 85% recorded once. The specimen comprised peripheral blood, sampled on day 0 of AZD1222 vaccination. The receptor set was obtained from an adult in good health.

This chain links TRBV5-1 with TRBJ2-1, with TRBD2 identical over 7 bases. Germline CDR1 reads SGHRS; CDR2 reads YFSETQ. V lost 0 bases and J lost 6; bases outside the gene matches: 9. This CDR3 contains 16 residues. The CDR3 sequence: CASSLDIGGSGNEQFF. DNA of the CDR3: TGCGCCAGCAGCTTGGATATAGGCGGGAGCGGCAATGAGCAGTTCTTC.

V is TRBV12-2 and J is TRBJ2-5; the table calls TRBD2, which could not be checked here. TRBV12-2 is a listed pseudogene. The CDR3 extends over 14 amino acids. CDR3 nucleotides: TGTGCAAGTCGCTTAGACGACTGGTCGGAGACCCAGTACTTC. This translates into CASRLDDWSETQYF.

The chain links TRBV9 to TRBJ1-5; 11 nucleotides align to TRBD1. J was trimmed by 3 bases and V by 0 bases; bases with no gene match: 2. Per germline, CDR1 SGDLS and CDR2 YYNGEE. The CDR3 has 16 residues. CDR3 loop: CASSVGTGGTNQPQHF. Written as DNA, the CDR3 is TGTGCCAGCAGCGTAGGGACAGGGGGCACCAATCAGCCCCAGCATTTT.

This chain joins TRBV18 and TRBJ2-7, with 10 nucleotides matching TRBD1. The CDR3 is 14 residues long. The ends lost 6 bases at V and 7 bases at J; junction bases unmatched: 9. Per germline, CDR1 KGHSH and CDR2 LQKENI. Written as DNA, the CDR3 is TGTGCCAGCTCGCAAGGACAGGGGGTGGTGGAGCAGTACTTC. Protein: CASSQGQGVVEQYF.

On this clone: Germline and junction disagree at one end, which may indicate a read error. The rearrangement uses TRBV13 and TRBJ1-5; unclear D gene. Germline V gene lookup returns CDR1 PRHDT and CDR2 FYEKMQ (reference sequence). The CDR3 totals 13 residues. The CDR3, as DNA: TGTGCCAGCAACTTACCGGGCAATCAGCCCCAGCATTTT. It translates to CASNLPGNQPQHF.

The V and J genes are TRBV18 and TRBJ2-4; D unclear. Germline lookup yields CDR1 KGHSH and CDR2 LQKENI. Trimming pared 9 bases from V and 5 bases from J, leaving 11 bases between. The CDR3 has 12 residues. The CDR3 protein is CASTPDQNIQYF. The CDR3 region has the DNA TGTGCCAGTACCCCGGACCAAAACATTCAGTACTTC.

V and J are TRBV28 and TRBJ1-6, with D perhaps TRBD1 (5 bases). V gave up 11 bases and J gave up 7 bases, with 15 bases separating them. Germline loops: CDR1 MDHEN, CDR2 SYDVKM. The CDR3 loop spans 13 amino acids. In DNA form, the CDR3 reads TGTGCCCTGGGGGGGGGAGAGAATTCACCCCTCCACTTT. Translating it yields CALGGGENSPLHF.

The chain couples TRBV5-1 to TRBJ1-2; D is uncertain. Germline V gene lookup returns CDR1 SGHRS and CDR2 YFSETQ. The CDR3 is 11 amino acids. V was cut by 4 bases and J by 7 bases, with 8 bases left in between. In DNA form, the CDR3 reads TGCGCCAGCAGCCCCGGGAGTGGCTACACCTTC. It specifies CASSPGSGYTF. Full variable domain (missing parts from reference TRBV5-1 and TRBJ1-2): KAGVTQTPRYLIKTRGQQVTLSCSPISGHRSVSWYQQTPGQGLQFLFEYFSETQRNKGNFPGRFSGRQFSNSRSEMNVSTLELGDSALYLCASSPGSGYTFGSGTRLTVV.

The chain combines TRBV28 with TRBJ1-1, with a weak D call TRBD1 (5 bases). The CDR3 spans 13 residues. The V gene's germline CDR1 is MDHEN and CDR2 SYDVKM. V lost 2 bases and J lost 11, with 15 bases in between. The CDR3 DNA follows: TGTGCCAGCAGTTTAAACAGGCCGAGGTTGGCTTTCTTT. Its translation is CASSLNRPRLAFF.

This clone appeared a few times. This chain links TRBV5-4 with TRBJ1-1, with D possibly being TRBD1 (5 bases). Germline V gene sequence: CDR1 SGHNT, CDR2 YYREEE (reference sequence). With 0 bases removed from V and 7 bases from J, the gap between germline ends came to 10 bases. CDR3 size: 13 residues. CDR3 region: CASSLGGIGEAFF. The CDR3 DNA follows: TGTGCCAGCAGCTTGGGGGGCATAGGTGAAGCTTTCTTT.

The genes are TRBV19 and TRBJ2-3; D possibly corresponds to TRBD2 (6 bases). The CDR3 has 16 amino acids. Trimming removed 3 bases from V and 3 bases from J, with 16 bases in between. Per germline, CDR1 LNHDA and CDR2 SQIVND (reference sequence). CDR3 region: CASSINGGSGTDTQYF. The CDR3, as DNA: TGTGCCAGTAGTATCAACGGGGGAAGCGGGACAGATACGCAGTATTTT. The full variable domain, in which reference TRBV19 and TRBJ2-3 provide the parts outside the CDR3, is DGGITQSPKYLFRKEGQNVTLSCEQNLNHDAMYWYRQDPGQGLRLIYYSQIVNDFQKGDIAEGYSVSREKKESFPLTVTSAQKNPTAFYLCASSINGGSGTDTQYFGPGTRLTVL.

The rearrangement uses TRBV28 and TRBJ1-3, with D possibly TRBD1 on 5 matching bases. Germline V gives CDR1 MDHEN, CDR2 SYDVKM. Between the trimmed V and J ends, which lost 7 bases and 5 bases, there was a span of 18 bases. The CDR3 runs 15 residues. Here the CDR3 DNA reads TGTGCCAGCATGACAGTATGGGCTTCTAGAAACACCATATATTTT. Its translation: CASMTVWASRNTIYF.

The chain employs TRBV11-3 and TRBJ2-2; 9 nucleotides line up with TRBD1. Losses at the gene ends were 4 bases for V and 5 bases for J; bases not matched to a gene: 14. Germline V gene lookup returns CDR1 SGHNT and CDR2 YENEEA. The CDR3 runs 18 residues. The CDR3 is CASSSPWTGEGETGELFF. The DNA of the CDR3 is TGTGCCAGCAGCTCCCCTTGGACAGGGGAGGGTGAGACCGGGGAGCTGTTTTTT.

The chain combines TRBV27 with TRBJ2-7; unclear D gene. Germline V CDR1 and CDR2: MNHEY, SMNVEV (reference sequence). The length of the CDR3 is 13 residues. Trimming removed 0 bases at V and 4 bases at J, with 7 bases between. The CDR3 DNA is TGTGCCAGCAGTTTATCCGGCTTATACGAGCAGTACTTC. The encoded protein is CASSLSGLYEQYF.

This chain links TRBV30 with TRBJ1-1, with unresolved D. V lost 0 bases and J 11 bases, leaving 10 bases between the germline ends. In germline, CDR1 is GTSNPN, CDR2 SVGIG (reference sequence). CDR3 size: 11 residues. CDR3 region: CAWSVIDLAFF. Written as DNA, the CDR3 is TGTGCCTGGAGTGTAATCGATCTGGCTTTCTTT. The full variable domain, rest sourced from reference TRBV30 and TRBJ1-1, is SQTIHQWPATLVQPVGSPLSLECTVEGTSNPNLYWYRQAAGRGLQLLFYSVGIGQISSEVPQNLSASRPQDRQFILSSKKLLLSDSGFYLCAWSVIDLAFFGQGTRLTVV.

Only one count was recorded for this clone. The V call is TRBV7-2, the J call TRBJ1-5; D is unclear. Trimming left V 2 bases short and J 2 bases short, with 10 bases between. The CDR3 runs to 15 residues. The germline gives CDR1 SGHTA, CDR2 FQGNSA. The CDR3 sequence: CASSLYVGGNQPQHF. The DNA of the CDR3 is TGTGCCAGCAGCTTATACGTCGGGGGCAATCAGCCCCAGCATTTT.

The J gene is TRBJ1-2, the V gene TRBV7-9, with D tentatively TRBD1 (5 bases). V gave up 3 bases and J gave up 6 bases, with 14 bases separating them. The CDR3 is 14 amino acids. Germline loops: CDR1 SEHNR, CDR2 FQNEAQ (reference sequence). In DNA form, the CDR3 reads TGTGCCAGCAGCTTGGACGTGGAGGGGAATGGCTACACCTTC. This sequence encodes CASSLDVEGNGYTF.

The gene calls are TRBV18 and TRBJ2-3; D not resolved. V dropped 3 bases and J dropped 1 base, with 11 bases sitting between them. Germline V CDR1 and CDR2: KGHSH, LQKENI. This CDR3 region has 15 residues. CDR3 DNA: TGTGCCAGCTCACCGGACCCTTGGGGCACAGATACGCAGTATTTT. It codes for CASSPDPWGTDTQYF.

This chain connects TRBV9 to TRBJ2-1; D perhaps matches TRBD2 (5 bases). The CDR3 loop spans 16 amino acids. The germline gives CDR1 SGDLS, CDR2 YYNGEE. V was clipped by 0 bases and J by 4 bases, with 14 bases between them. The CDR3 reads CASSVGGLVRYNEQFF. CDR3 DNA: TGTGCCAGCAGCGTAGGAGGGCTAGTACGGTACAATGAGCAGTTCTTC.

This chain connects TRBV5-1 to TRBJ1-4; tentative D call: TRBD1 (6 bases). Germline V gene sequence: CDR1 SGHRS, CDR2 YFSETQ. The CDR3 loop spans 15 amino acids. V lost 2 bases and J 0 bases, leaving 8 bases between the germline ends. CDR3 residues: CASSLQGATNEKLFF. The CDR3 DNA sequence: TGCGCCAGCAGCTTACAGGGAGCAACTAATGAAAAACTGTTTTTT.

The count of this clone is one. This chain uses TRBV6-5 with TRBJ1-2, with 7 bases identical to TRBD1. With 6 bases clipped from V and 0 bases from J, the junction kept 7 bases outside the gene matches. Germline loops: CDR1 MNHEY, CDR2 SVGAGI. The CDR3 sequence is 15 residues long. The CDR3 loop is CASRIGQVANYGYTF. The CDR3 nucleotides are TGTGCCAGCAGAATAGGACAGGTTGCTAACTATGGCTACACCTTC.

This chain connects TRBV27 to TRBJ2-7, with 7 bases identical to TRBD1. Germline CDR1 is MNHEY and CDR2 is SMNVEV (reference sequence). The CDR3 sequence is 14 residues long. V was clipped by 5 bases and J by 7 bases; unmatched bases: 11. CDR3 nucleotides: TGTGCCAGCAGTACCACGCCGACAGGGCGTGAGCAGTACTTC. This gives the protein CASSTTPTGREQYF.